One TCR beta chain is described in this entry. The data stem from a study of T cell repertoires in ileal Crohn's disease. The CDR3 spans 15 residues. CDR1 and CDR2 (germline): SGDLS, YYNGEE. V lost 3 bases and J 0 bases, leaving 7 bases between the germline ends. Patients were adults with ileal or ileocolonic Crohn's disease needing resection. TCRdb keeps only in-frame clones here, not all; method: immunoSEQ multiplex PCR. Here the sample spans about 410 clones, around 97% being singletons. The sequenced sample was ileal tissue. The rearrangement links TRBV9 to TRBJ2-6, with D unresolved. This TCR was recovered from an adult with Crohn's disease. Here the CDR3 reads CASSDTFSGANVLTF. The CDR3 coding sequence is TGTGCCAGCAGCGACACATTCTCTGGGGCCAACGTCCTGACTTTC.